The 28 T cell receptor beta chains presented below share a single source sample, sequenced in a study of early T cells in non-severe SARS-CoV-2 infection. TCRdb ran MiXCR on the 5' RACE reads and lists one entry per CDR3 protein. The table has about 50,000 distinct CDR3 sequences, around 6.5% seen once. Material: whole blood, obtained at baseline. Every receptor here comes from an adult who was a healthcare worker with PCR-confirmed SARS-CoV-2 infection or an uninfected control (not recorded which).

This clonotype was seen at least ten times. The genes are TRBV20-1 and TRBJ2-5; 12 nucleotides align to TRBD2. The V gene's germline CDR1 is DFQATT and CDR2 SNEGSKA (reference sequence). The CDR3 is made up of 17 amino acids. The V and J ends lost 0 bases and 4 bases, in that order; junction bases with no gene match: 9. CDR3: CSARDLAGGFNVETQYF. The CDR3 nucleotides read TGCAGTGCTAGAGATCTAGCGGGGGGGTTTAATGTAGAGACCCAGTACTTC.

This clonotype was detected a few times. The chain uses TRBV7-6 and TRBJ2-7; TRBD2 is a possible D gene (5 bases). CDR3 size: 14 residues. Trimming cost V 2 bases and J 3 bases, with 11 bases left between them. Germline values: CDR1 SGHVS, CDR2 FNYEAQ. The CDR3 here is CASSLNPGSYEQYF. The DNA for the CDR3 is TGTGCCAGCAGCTTAAATCCGGGAAGCTACGAGCAGTACTTC.

This chain connects TRBV7-9 to TRBJ1-5; D possibly corresponds to TRBD1 (5 bases). CDR3 size: 15 residues. Between the trimmed V and J ends, which lost 3 bases and 0 bases, there was a span of 9 bases. Germline V gene data show CDR1 as SEHNR and CDR2 as FQNEAQ (reference sequence). CDR3 region: CASSFGGGSNQPQHF. The CDR3 region has the DNA TGTGCCAGCAGCTTCGGCGGGGGTAGCAATCAGCCCCAGCATTTT.

Concerning this clonotype itself: A much larger clone differs by one base, so this may be a read error. The chain uses TRBV6-2 or TRBV6-3 and TRBJ2-2; tentatively, D is TRBD1 or TRBD2 (6 bases each). The CDR3 extends over 18 amino acids. Germline V gives CDR1 MNHEY, CDR2 SVGEGT. DNA for the CDR3: TGTGCCAGCAGTTACTCCGACCGAGGGGGGAGAAACACCGCGGAGCTGTTTTTT. Residues: CASSYSDRGGRNTAELFF.

This clonotype was counted a few times. V gene TRBV19 combines with J gene TRBJ1-1; 8 bases agree with TRBD1. V lost 1 base and J lost 4; bases outside the gene matches: 8. The germline CDR1 and CDR2 sequences are LNHDA and SQIVND (reference sequence). This CDR3 has 16 amino acids. The CDR3 nucleotides read TGTGCCAGTAGTATAGGGGGACAGGTGGTGAGCACTGAAGCTTTCTTT. It is translated as CASSIGGQVVSTEAFF. Variable domain in full (rest from reference TRBV19 and TRBJ1-1): DGGITQSPKYLFRKEGQNVTLSCEQNLNHDAMYWYRQDPGQGLRLIYYSQIVNDFQKGDIAEGYSVSREKKESFPLTVTSAQKNPTAFYLCASSIGGQVVSTEAFFGQGTRLTVV.

Concerning this clonotype: A read error may explain this, as a much larger clone is one base away. This chain connects TRBV6-5 to TRBJ1-1, with 7 bases fitting TRBD1. Germline V gene lookup returns CDR1 MNHEY and CDR2 SVGAGI. This CDR3 is 16 amino acids long. Unmatched junction bases numbered 14, after V lost 5 bases and J lost 5 bases. The CDR3 reads CASSQIFTTGDTEAFF. The CDR3, as DNA: TGTGCCAGCAGTCAAATATTTACCACAGGGGATACTGAAGCTTTCTTT.

The table lists this clonotype with many counts. The J gene is TRBJ2-7, the V gene TRBV6-6, with D hard to call. The germline gives CDR1 MNHNY, CDR2 SVGAGI (reference sequence). V lost 2 bases and J lost 5, with 7 bases in between. The CDR3 length is 12 residues. The CDR3 protein is CASSYVVHEQYF. CDR3 bases: TGTGCCAGCAGTTACGTGGTGCACGAGCAGTACTTC.

This clonotype was counted many times. The rearrangement links TRBV7-2 to TRBJ1-6, with TRBD1 identical over 8 bases. The V gene's germline CDR1 is SGHTA and CDR2 FQGNSA. The CDR3 loop spans 19 amino acids. V shed 3 bases, J shed 7 bases, and the junction held 17 bases outside the gene matches. The CDR3 sequence is CASSFLGQGTLGNNSPLHF. The CDR3 DNA sequence: TGTGCCAGCAGCTTCTTAGGACAGGGCACGTTGGGGAACAATTCACCCCTCCACTTT.

This clonotype was counted many times. The chain uses TRBV23-1 and TRBJ2-7, with D perhaps given as TRBD1 or TRBD2 (5 bases each). TRBV23-1 has ORF status, its function being uncertain. V was trimmed by 3 bases and J by 3 bases, leaving 15 bases between them. The CDR3 is 15 residues long. In DNA, the CDR3 is TGCGCCAGCAGTCACCCCGGGACCCGGAGCTACGAGCAGTACTTC. Protein: CASSHPGTRSYEQYF.

Only a few counts were recorded for this clonotype. The chain carries TRBV5-6 and TRBJ1-6; D unclear. CDR1 and CDR2 from the germline V gene are SGHDT and YYEEEE. The CDR3 is made up of 16 amino acids. Between the trimmed V and J ends, which lost 0 bases and 0 bases, there was a span of 7 bases. In nucleotides, the CDR3 is TGTGCCAGCAGCTTGGGGAGGAGCTCCTATAATTCACCCCTCCACTTT. The encoded protein is CASSLGRSSYNSPLHF. Complete variable domain (other parts from reference TRBV5-6 and TRBJ1-6): DAGVTQSPTHLIKTRGQQVTLRCSPKSGHDTVSWYQQALGQGPQFIFQYYEEEERQRGNFPDRFSGHQFPNYSSELNVNALLLGDSALYLCASSLGRSSYNSPLHFGNGTRLTVT.

This clonotype was seen a handful of times. The chain carries TRBV4-3 and TRBJ1-4; D is ambiguous. This CDR3 is built from 15 residues. Per germline, CDR1 LGHNA and CDR2 YSLEER. V shed 4 bases and J shed 8 bases, with 17 bases lying between them. CDR3 in amino acids: CASSRGPLGGEKLFF. In DNA, the CDR3 is TGCGCCAGCAGCCGAGGACCGCTTGGTGGAGAAAAACTGTTTTTT.

This clonotype has more than one count but fewer than ten. Germline is not matched at one junction end, which may reflect a read error. The CDR3: CASSTRPNQPQHF. CDR3 in DNA: TGTGCCAGCAGCACGAGGCCAAATCAACCCCAGCATTTT. V usage is TRBV6-1 and J usage is TRBJ1-5; D is unresolved. Germline values: CDR1 MNHNS, CDR2 SASEGT. CDR3 length: 13 residues.

At least ten counts were recorded for this clonotype. The rearrangement uses TRBV2 and TRBJ2-3, with 8 bases fitting TRBD2. CDR1 and CDR2 from the germline V gene are SNHLY and FYNNEI. The J segment lost 0 bases and the V segment lost 8 bases, leaving 10 bases of the junction unmatched. The length of the CDR3 is 16 residues. CDR3 protein: CASAEGGGPSTDTQYF. The CDR3 DNA follows: TGTGCCAGCGCAGAGGGCGGGGGGCCTAGCACAGATACGCAGTATTTT.

This clonotype was observed a handful of times. The chain employs TRBV11-2 and TRBJ2-5; D perhaps matches TRBD1 (6 bases). V lost 3 bases to trimming and J lost 2 bases, with 10 bases between them. This CDR3 is 14 amino acids long. Germline CDR1 is SGHAT and CDR2 is FQNNGV. Here the CDR3 reads CASSLGQLQETQYF. Here the CDR3 DNA reads TGTGCCAGCAGCTTGGGACAATTGCAAGAGACCCAGTACTTC.

This clonotype was counted at least ten times. V usage is TRBV7-8 and J usage is TRBJ1-1, with 8 bases lining up with TRBD1. The V and J ends lost 0 bases and 1 base, in that order; junction bases with no gene match: 4. CDR3 length equals 16 residues. Germline values: CDR1 SGHVS, CDR2 FQNEAQ. CDR3 amino acids: CASSLAPGGPNTEAFF. The CDR3 DNA follows: TGTGCCAGCAGCTTAGCCCCAGGGGGCCCGAACACTGAAGCTTTCTTT.

The chain uses TRBV2 and TRBJ2-7; D could derive from TRBD1 or TRBD2 (5 bases each). Germline loops: CDR1 SNHLY, CDR2 FYNNEI. The CDR3 length is 13 residues. With 9 bases removed from V and 0 bases from J, the gap between germline ends came to 12 bases. Here the CDR3 reads CASQGPLSYEQYF. CDR3 nucleotides: TGTGCCAGTCAGGGACCCCTCTCCTACGAGCAGTACTTC.

This clonotype occurred a few times. The V call is TRBV11-2, the J call TRBJ1-2, with D perhaps matching TRBD1 (6 bases). The CDR3 spans 16 residues. V was trimmed by 1 base and J by 0 bases, leaving 12 bases between them. Germline V gene data show CDR1 as SGHAT and CDR2 as FQNNGV. The CDR3 coding sequence is TGTGCCAGCAGCTTAGTAAGGACAGTCACTAACTATGGCTACACCTTC. Translating gives CASSLVRTVTNYGYTF.

This rearrangement joins TRBV19 to TRBJ1-1, with 7 bases lining up with TRBD1. The CDR3 totals 15 residues. The germline gives CDR1 LNHDA, CDR2 SQIVND (reference sequence). V shed 6 bases and J 5 bases; nucleotides not matched to a gene: 12. CDR3 residues: CASSPPLGGGTEAFF. The DNA for the CDR3 is TGTGCCAGTAGCCCTCCTCTAGGGGGCGGGACTGAAGCTTTCTTT.

The V and J genes are TRBV7-2 and TRBJ2-7; D not certain. V shed 5 bases and J shed 6 bases, with 11 bases lying between them. The CDR3 has 12 amino acids. Germline assignment: CDR1 SGHTA and CDR2 FQGNSA. CDR3 residues: CASSNQRFEQYF. CDR3 nucleotides: TGTGCCAGCAGCAACCAGCGTTTCGAGCAGTACTTC.

This clonotype was seen at least ten times. The chain recombines TRBV18 with TRBJ2-2, with TRBD2 as a possible D gene (5 bases). With 4 bases removed from V and 1 base from J, the gap between germline ends came to 7 bases. Germline lookup yields CDR1 KGHSH and CDR2 LQKENI. The CDR3 spans 14 residues. The CDR3 loop is CASSRRENTGELFF. Here the CDR3 DNA reads TGTGCCAGCTCACGCCGGGAGAACACCGGGGAGCTGTTTTTT.

This clonotype was seen a handful of times. The gene calls are TRBV7-9 and TRBJ2-3, with TRBD2 as a possible D gene (5 bases). The CDR3 is made up of 14 amino acids. Trimming removed 11 bases from V and 6 bases from J, with 21 bases in between. CDR1 and CDR2 (germline): SEHNR, FQNEAQ (reference sequence). Here the CDR3 DNA reads TGTGCCGGAAGCACGGGATCCGACGGCGATACGCAGTATTTT. This gives the protein CAGSTGSDGDTQYF.

This clonotype was observed a few times. The CDR3 spells CASSDDPRYNEKLFF. In DNA, the CDR3 is TGTGCCAGCTCAGACGATCCGCGGTATAATGAAAAACTGTTTTTT. J is TRBJ1-4 and V is TRBV18; D gene unclear. The germline gives CDR1 KGHSH, CDR2 LQKENI. V lost 5 bases to trimming and J lost 4 bases, with 14 bases between them. The CDR3 loop spans 15 amino acids.

In its sample, this clonotype was seen many times. The chain uses TRBV12-3 or TRBV12-4 and TRBJ1-2; possible D gene TRBD1, 5 bases. The CDR3 length is 15 residues. V dropped 6 bases and J dropped 4 bases, with 18 bases sitting between them. The CDR3 DNA reads TGTGCCAGCAGGATCCTGGAGTTAAGGGGCTATGGCTACACCTTC. This sequence encodes CASRILELRGYGYTF.

This clonotype was counted at least ten times. V usage is TRBV12-3 or TRBV12-4 and J usage is TRBJ2-1, with 7 bases that match TRBD1. CDR3 length: 11 residues. V shed 6 bases and J 9 bases; nucleotides not matched to a gene: 2. Here the CDR3 DNA reads TGTGCCAGCAGACAGGGGATTGAGCAGTTCTTC. This gives the protein CASRQGIEQFF.

This clonotype was seen many times. This chain connects TRBV29-1 to TRBJ2-1; D may be TRBD2 (5 bases). This CDR3 spans 12 amino acids. The germline V gene has CDR1 SQVTM and CDR2 ANQGSEA. V lost 7 bases to trimming and J lost 8 bases, with 15 bases between them. The chain's CDR3 is CSARLRVDEQFF. The DNA of the CDR3 is TGCAGCGCCCGGTTGCGGGTCGATGAGCAGTTCTTC.

This chain links TRBV4-3 with TRBJ2-3, with 7 bases lining up with TRBD2. With 0 bases clipped from V and 1 base from J, the junction kept 4 bases outside the gene matches. The CDR3 sequence is 16 residues long. Per the germline V gene, CDR1 is LGHNA and CDR2 is YSLEER. The CDR3 sequence: CASSQDWGGGTDTQYF. In DNA, the CDR3 is TGCGCCAGCAGCCAAGATTGGGGGGGAGGCACAGATACGCAGTATTTT.

This clonotype was detected ten times or more. This chain uses TRBV7-8 with TRBJ1-4; a possible D gene is TRBD1 (6 bases). The CDR3 contains 17 residues. CDR1 and CDR2 from the germline V gene are SGHVS and FQNEAQ. V was clipped by 4 bases and J by 4 bases, with 19 bases between them. CDR3 in amino acids: CASSSKQGHLINEKLFF. The CDR3 DNA reads TGTGCCAGCAGCTCTAAACAGGGACACCTTATTAATGAAAAACTGTTTTTT. Combining the CDR3 with reference TRBV7-8 and TRBJ1-4 gives the whole variable domain GAGVSQSPRYKVAKRGQDVALRCDPISGHVSLFWYQQALGQGPEFLTYFQNEAQLDKSGLPSDRFFAERPEGSVSTLKIQRTQQEDSAVYLCASSSKQGHLINEKLFFGSGTQLSVL.

This clonotype has a count of ten or more. V usage is TRBV7-9 and J usage is TRBJ1-4, with D maybe TRBD1 (5 bases). The V end lost 3 bases, the J end lost 8 bases, and 16 bases lay between the germline ends. CDR1 SEHNR and CDR2 FQNEAQ come from the germline V gene (reference sequence). CDR3 length: 15 residues. CDR3 loop: CASSFYSQGREKLFF. The CDR3 DNA follows: TGTGCCAGCAGCTTTTATTCGCAGGGACGGGAAAAACTGTTTTTT.